This T cell receptor beta chain was obtained from a study of T cell responses to AZD1222 COVID-19 vaccine (dated by TCRdb to the early 2020s). As for the study more broadly: A total of over 230 trial participants underwent TCR sequencing, of whom under 220 had received two doses of AZD1222 and roughly 26 had received two doses of the MenACWY control vaccine. Trial participants were enrolled into age subgroups of 18-55, 56-69 and 70-plus years, which contained about 150, 27 and 61 TCR-sequenced participants, respectively.

Regarding this clone: Which antigen it targets is not known. No base qualities exist here, and no much larger clone lies one base off it.

The time point label of this sample denotes: about 28 days (+/-7) after the second vaccine dose. The treatment or condition label, as the study defines it: meningococcal conjugate vaccine given as trial control. Vaccinee samples were obtained from the UK trials COV001 and COV002, which included a single-blind randomized controlled phase 2/3 trial of AZD1222 (ChAdOx1 nCoV-19) in healthy adults. Trial participant PBMC samples were collected at day 0 and day 28 after the second dose for TCRbeta chain sequencing. The CDR3 regions of human TCRbeta chains were analyzed by immunosequencing. The paper's data handling went like this. TCRs in the repertoires were matched against a reference library of SARS-CoV-2-specific TCRs that had been generated with the MIRA antigen-specificity platform. Breadth was defined as the fraction of unique TCRs that were SARS-CoV-2-associated. Depth was defined as the fraction of total T cells that were SARS-CoV-2-associated. Each spike-specific TCR was assigned to its reactive spike region and to a CD4 or CD8 class using the MIRA data. Log10-transformed breadth and depth values were compared by one-way ANOVA with Sidak's multiple comparisons tests. TCRdb stores this immuneACCESS table with in-frame sequences only. Part of the clones is absent; in the studies checked, under half of the shortfall reflects unresolved V genes, and no reason is known for the rest. V, J and clone size reflect that table, while D and trimming were determined from the DNA. This sample holds some 170,000 clones; around 89% were observed only once. The ten largest clones add up to roughly 4% of the sample.

The study at large found these results: Spike-specific TCR breadth and depth rose significantly after two AZD1222 doses compared with day 0 and with MenACWY recipients. Because no day 14 peak-response samples were available, repertoires were characterized only after the peak T cell response. Most participants were white British and females outnumbered males, and the authors suggested that clonal diversity may have been underestimated. Conclusions about previously exposed vaccinees are limited, since just six AZD1222 recipients were seropositive for SARS-CoV-2 at baseline. In the small 56-69-year group, the increase in depth fell short of significance, most likely because of low power. Vaccine-associated CD4 TCRs spanned the whole spike protein, with dominant responses in regions 160-218 and 743-854. Nearly half of unique spike-specific TCRs reportedly recognized epitopes outside regions mutated in the B.1.351 and B.1.1.7 variants.

The sequence was collected from an adult who received the MenACWY meningococcal vaccine as a control. This sample comprised peripheral blood, obtained 28 days after the second dose of the MenACWY control vaccine.

The nucleotides are TGTGCCAGCTCCCCGGGGGGCGGAGGCTACACCTTC. Translated, it reads CASSPGGGGYTF. The V gene is TRBV18 and the J gene is TRBJ1-2; D gene: possibly TRBD1, on 6 matching bases. CDR1 and CDR2, looked up from the germline V gene, are KGHSH and LQKENI. The CDR3 covers 12 residues, taking in both the cysteine and the phenylalanine. The DNA shown is the 36-base CDR3, in frame from base 1. V is reduced by 6 bases and J by 8 bases, leaving a spacing of 13 bases between them.